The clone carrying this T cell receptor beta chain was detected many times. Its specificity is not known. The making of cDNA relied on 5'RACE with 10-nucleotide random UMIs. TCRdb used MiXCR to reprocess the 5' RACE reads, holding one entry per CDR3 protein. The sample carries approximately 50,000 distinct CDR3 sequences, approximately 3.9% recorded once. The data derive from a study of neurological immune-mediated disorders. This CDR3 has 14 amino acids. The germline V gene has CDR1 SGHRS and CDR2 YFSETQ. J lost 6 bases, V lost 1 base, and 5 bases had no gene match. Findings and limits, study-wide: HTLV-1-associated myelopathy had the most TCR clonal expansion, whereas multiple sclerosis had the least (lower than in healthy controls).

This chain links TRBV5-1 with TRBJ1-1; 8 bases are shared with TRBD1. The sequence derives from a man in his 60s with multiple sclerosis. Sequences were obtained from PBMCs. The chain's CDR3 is CASSLLDRDAEAFF. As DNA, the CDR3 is TGCGCCAGCAGCTTGTTGGACAGGGATGCTGAAGCTTTCTTT.